This T cell receptor beta chain was found in a study of identical twins. TCRdb itself ran the 5' RACE reads through MiXCR, one entry per CDR3 protein. This table has 200,000 to 250,000 distinct CDR3 sequences, more than 6.5% appearing once. The V gene's germline CDR1 is SNHLY and CDR2 FYNNEI. This CDR3 spans 15 amino acids. Trimming left V 3 bases short and J 4 bases short, with 16 bases between. These data also formed part of another study, on yellow fever vaccine responses in identical twins.

The specimen was memory (CD45RO+) T cells sorted from blood. The chain uses TRBV2 and TRBJ2-7, with D hard to call. The receptor's source is a woman younger than 35 in good health. The CDR3 loop reads CASSDRRKLGYEQYF. The CDR3 DNA is TGTGCCAGCAGTGATAGGCGGAAGCTTGGGTACGAGCAGTACTTC.